The present T cell receptor (beta chain) was sequenced within a study of T-cell memory formation after mild COVID-19. Study details: There were largely donor-specific TCR clusters.

Overall study results and limits: Cross-reactive memory seemingly joined, as some responding clones were found in pre-infection memory. For contracting clones, CD4+ ones sat mainly in CM and EM, CD8+ in EMRA.

A single record per CDR3 protein comes from TCRdb applying MiXCR to the 5' RACE reads. Among some 490,000 distinct CDR3 sequences, roughly 18% were seen once, and the ten largest hold approximately 13%. Comments on this clonotype: Its antigen remains unidentified.

The material sequenced was PBMCs or a T cell subset sorted from them (not recorded which). The receptor was derived from an adult woman who had mild COVID-19 (a few samples of this study predate the infection). Cell type and time point are not known.

Here the CDR3 reads CASSVSGSRNNEQFF. The CDR3 nucleotides read TGTGCCAGCAGCGTTAGCGGGAGTAGAAACAATGAGCAGTTCTTC. The rearrangement links TRBV9 to TRBJ2-1; 9 nucleotides match TRBD2. V dropped 2 bases and J dropped 5; count of bases not matched to a gene: 5. Germline lookup yields CDR1 SGDLS and CDR2 YYNGEE. This CDR3 has 15 amino acids. Complete variable domain (other parts from reference TRBV9 and TRBJ2-1): DSGVTQTPKHLITATGQRVTLRCSPRSGDLSVYWYQQSLDQGLQFLIQYYNGEERAKGNILERFSAQQFPDLHSELNLSSLELGDSALYFCASSVSGSRNNEQFFGPGTRLTVL.